The 25 T cell receptor beta chains below were found in one sample sequenced in a study of identical twins. One entry per CDR3 protein, called by TCRdb with MiXCR from the 5' RACE reads. Counted here are some 440,000 distinct CDR3 sequences, more than 20% occurring once; the ten biggest clones make up about 2.9%. These data are also associated with another study on T cells expressing NK-cell markers.

Sample: CD4+ T cells sorted from blood. The receptors shown here come from a woman aged 18-29 years in good health.

The table lists this clonotype with a few counts. The chain combines TRBV2 with TRBJ2-5; 8 bases line up with TRBD1. The CDR3 contains 15 residues. The junction had 8 bases not matched to a gene; V was cut back by 3 bases and J by 5 bases. CDR1 is SNHLY and CDR2 is FYNNEI in the germline V gene. The CDR3 nucleotides are TGTGCCAGCAGTGAGGACAGGGTGGCCCGCGAGACCCAGTACTTC. Its protein product is CASSEDRVARETQYF. Full variable domain (outside the CDR3, taken from reference TRBV2 and TRBJ2-5): EPEVTQTPSHQVTQMGQEVILRCVPISNHLYFYWYRQILGQKVEFLVSFYNNEISEKSEIFDDQFSVERPDGSNFTLKIRSTKLEDSAMYFCASSEDRVARETQYFGPGTRLLVL.

In DNA, the CDR3 is TGTGCCAGCAGAACCGACGACTGGGCGCATTCCTACAATGAGCAGTTCTTC. Protein: CASRTDDWAHSYNEQFF. This sequence joins TRBV7-9 and TRBJ2-1, with D hard to call. Trimming cost V 6 bases and J 1 base, with 19 bases left between them. The CDR3 consists of 17 residues. Per germline, CDR1 SEHNR and CDR2 FQNEAQ (reference sequence).

The CDR3 region has the DNA TGTGCCAGCAGCAAAGCCGCCGCGGGAGACGGGTACGAGCAGTACTTC. Its protein is CASSKAAAGDGYEQYF. The rearrangement uses TRBV21-1 and TRBJ2-7; TRBD2 was called by the table and not checked on the DNA. TRBV21-1 is classified as a pseudogene. This CDR3 comprises 16 residues.

The V gene is TRBV15, the J gene TRBJ1-5, with D hard to call. Germline CDR1 LNHNV, CDR2 YYDKDF (reference sequence). Trimming took off 1 base at V and 6 bases at J, with 4 bases between the two ends. There are 12 residues in the CDR3. CDR3 sequence reads: CATSRGGQPQHF. The CDR3 bases are TGTGCCACCAGCAGAGGAGGTCAGCCCCAGCATTTT.

The V call is TRBV6-2 or TRBV6-3, the J call TRBJ2-1, with TRBD2 matching 7 bases. The V segment lost 6 bases and the J segment 8 bases; nucleotides outside the gene matches: 13. This CDR3 spans 15 amino acids. The germline V gene encodes CDR1 MNHEY and CDR2 SVGEGT. Written as DNA, the CDR3 is TGTGCCAGCAGCGAAAGGCGGGAGATAATGCATGAGCAGTTCTTC. Protein product: CASSERREIMHEQFF.

The chain recombines TRBV7-2 with TRBJ1-5, with 7 positions matching TRBD1. Germline V gene data show CDR1 as SGHTA and CDR2 as FQGNSA. V trimming: 5 bases; J trimming: 4 bases; junction bases outside the gene matches: 2. The length of the CDR3 is 13 residues. CDR3 coding DNA: TGTGCCAGCAGCGACAGGGTAAATCAGCCCCAGCATTTT. Encoded protein: CASSDRVNQPQHF.

The chain carries TRBV7-6 and TRBJ2-7; 10 bases map to TRBD1. The CDR3 contains 16 residues. V was pared by 5 bases and J by 4 bases, with 11 bases of the junction left unmatched. Germline lookup yields CDR1 SGHVS and CDR2 FNYEAQ. CDR3 coding DNA: TGTGCCAGCAGCCCGCCCTCGACAGGGGGCACGTACGAGCAGTACTTC. This encodes CASSPPSTGGTYEQYF.

This clonotype was found a few times. The CDR3 bases are TGTGCCAGCAGTTTAGCAATAAACGATCAGCCCCAGCATTTT. Translated, it gives CASSLAINDQPQHF. This chain connects TRBV12-3 or TRBV12-4 to TRBJ1-5, with unresolved D. The V end lost 0 bases, the J end lost 5 bases, and 8 bases lay between the germline ends. This CDR3 spans 14 amino acids.

V is TRBV6-5 and J is TRBJ2-5; 9 nucleotides line up with TRBD2. In germline, CDR1 is MNHEY, CDR2 SVGAGI. The V gene end was trimmed by 4 bases and the J gene end by 5 bases; junction bases not matched to a gene: 5. CDR3 length equals 14 residues. The CDR3 coding sequence is TGTGCCAGCAGTTTAGCGGGAGTGAAGGAGACCCAGTACTTC. Translating it yields CASSLAGVKETQYF.

The rearrangement uses TRBV9 and TRBJ2-3; tentatively, D is TRBD2 (7 bases). V was cut by 4 bases and J by 6 bases, with 15 bases left in between. The CDR3 consists of 14 residues. Per germline, CDR1 SGDLS and CDR2 YYNGEE. CDR3 region: CASSPVGGQDTQYF. In DNA, the CDR3 is TGTGCCAGCAGCCCTGTGGGGGGGCAGGATACGCAGTATTTT. Full variable domain (missing parts from reference TRBV9 and TRBJ2-3): DSGVTQTPKHLITATGQRVTLRCSPRSGDLSVYWYQQSLDQGLQFLIQYYNGEERAKGNILERFSAQQFPDLHSELNLSSLELGDSALYFCASSPVGGQDTQYFGPGTRLTVL.

V is TRBV29-1 and J is TRBJ2-6, with 10 bases matching TRBD1. Germline lookup yields CDR1 SQVTM and CDR2 ANQGSEA. This CDR3 has 16 residues. The ends lost 7 bases at V and 2 bases at J; junction bases unmatched: 8. CDR3 sequence (DNA): TGCAGCGCTGGGGACAGGGGAGGTACTGGGGCCAACGTCCTGACTTTC. It codes for CSAGDRGGTGANVLTF. The complete variable domain, with remaining parts taken from reference TRBV29-1 and TRBJ2-6, reads SAVISQKPSRDICQRGTSLTIQCQVDSQVTMMFWYRQQPGQSLTLIATANQGSEATYESGFVIDKFPISRPNLTFSTLTVSNMSPEDSSIYLCSAGDRGGTGANVLTFGAGSRLTVL.

The chain couples TRBV29-1 to TRBJ1-1; D unresolved. CDR1 SQVTM and CDR2 ANQGSEA come from the germline V gene. With 4 bases removed from V and 2 bases from J, the gap between germline ends came to 8 bases. This CDR3 contains 12 residues. The CDR3 DNA sequence: TGCAGCGTTGGGAAGGGTAACACTGAAGCTTTCTTT. Its translation: CSVGKGNTEAFF.

A single count supports this clonotype. The CDR3 here is CSARGLAGPLYTQYF. The CDR3 coding sequence is TGCAGTGCTAGGGGGCTAGCGGGACCTCTTTATACGCAGTATTTT. This rearrangement joins TRBV20-1 to TRBJ2-3; TRBD2 aligns across 9 bases. The CDR3 is 15 residues long. Germline CDR1 reads DFQATT; CDR2 reads SNEGSKA (reference sequence). J lost 7 bases, V lost 3 bases, and 11 bases had no gene match.

The chain employs TRBV7-4 and TRBJ2-7; D may be TRBD1 (6 bases). The CDR3 spans 18 residues. V lost 4 bases, J lost 7 bases, and 29 bases lay in between. The germline V gene encodes CDR1 SGHVT and CDR2 SQSDAQ. The CDR3 reads CASSSRPRQACTNWEQYF. The CDR3 bases are TGTGCCAGCAGCTCTAGACCACGACAGGCCTGCACAAACTGGGAGCAGTACTTC. The full variable domain, its missing parts supplied by reference TRBV7-4 and TRBJ2-7, is GAGVSQSPRYKVAKRGRDVALRCDSISGHVTLYWYRQTLGQGSEVLTYSQSDAQRDKSGRPSGRFSAERPERSVSTLKIQRTEQGDSAVYLCASSSRPRQACTNWEQYFGPGTRLTVT.

J is TRBJ2-1 and V is TRBV20-1, with D hard to call. Germline V gene data show CDR1 as DFQATT and CDR2 as SNEGSKA (reference sequence). The CDR3 runs to 11 residues. V lost 0 bases, J lost 13 bases, and 10 bases lay in between. The CDR3 loop is CSARDLAIQFF. The CDR3 coding sequence is TGCAGTGCTAGAGATCTGGCGATTCAGTTCTTC.

This clonotype was seen at least ten times. CDR3 in amino acids: CASSPPGHDEKLFF. CDR3 nucleotides: TGTGCCAGCAGCCCACCGGGACACGATGAAAAACTGTTTTTT. This chain uses TRBV27 with TRBJ1-4, with a weak D call TRBD1 (6 bases). The CDR3 length is 14 residues. Germline V CDR1 and CDR2: MNHEY, SMNVEV (reference sequence). V lost 6 bases to trimming and J lost 6 bases, with 14 bases between them. Filled out from reference TRBV27 and TRBJ1-4, the complete variable domain reads EAQVTQNPRYLITVTGKKLTVTCSQNMNHEYMSWYRQDPGLGLRQIYYSMNVEVTDKGDVPEGYKVSRKEKRNFPLILESPSPNQTSLYFCASSPPGHDEKLFFGSGTQLSVL.

This rearrangement joins TRBV29-1 to TRBJ2-3; D tentatively reads TRBD1 or TRBD2 (6 bases each). The germline V and J ends were trimmed by 3 bases and 6 bases, with 13 bases remaining between them. The CDR3 is 13 amino acids. The germline gives CDR1 SQVTM, CDR2 ANQGSEA. CDR3 region: CSVDHGGVDTQYF. CDR3 in DNA: TGCAGCGTTGACCACGGGGGCGTGGATACGCAGTATTTT.

The rearrangement uses TRBV6-1 and TRBJ2-7, with TRBD2 as a possible D gene (5 bases). Trimming removed 7 bases from V and 0 bases from J, with 13 bases in between. CDR3 length equals 14 residues. Germline V gene lookup returns CDR1 MNHNS and CDR2 SASEGT. The CDR3 region has the DNA TGTGCCAGCAACGGCCCTACTAGCTCCTACGAGCAGTACTTC. Protein sequence: CASNGPTSSYEQYF.

V usage is TRBV19 and J usage is TRBJ2-3; 7 nucleotides agree with TRBD2. Germline V gene lookup returns CDR1 LNHDA and CDR2 SQIVND (reference sequence). Unmatched junction bases numbered 14, after V lost 3 bases and J lost 5 bases. The CDR3 has 17 amino acids. CDR3 amino acids: CASSIPRAGRRGDTQYF. As DNA, the CDR3 is TGTGCCAGTAGTATCCCGCGAGCGGGAAGACGTGGAGATACGCAGTATTTT.

This clonotype was picked up many times. The rearrangement links TRBV12-3 or TRBV12-4 to TRBJ1-1; TRBD1 is a possible D gene (5 bases). With 2 bases removed from V and 5 bases from J, the gap between germline ends came to 9 bases. The CDR3 contains 13 residues. The CDR3 DNA reads TGTGCCAGCAGTTTATACCAGGGAACTGAAGCTTTCTTT. Translating it yields CASSLYQGTEAFF.

This clonotype was observed a few times. The CDR3: CSAWGIDTQYF. The CDR3 DNA sequence: TGCAGTGCCTGGGGCATCGATACGCAGTATTTT. V usage is TRBV20-1 and J usage is TRBJ2-3; tentatively, D is TRBD1 (5 bases). The CDR3 has 11 residues. Trimming took off 6 bases at V and 6 bases at J, with 10 bases between the two ends. Germline V gene sequence: CDR1 DFQATT, CDR2 SNEGSKA (reference sequence).

The chain carries TRBV7-9 and TRBJ1-1, with D possibly being TRBD1 (5 bases). The germline CDR1 and CDR2 sequences are SEHNR and FQNEAQ (reference sequence). V lost 4 bases and J lost 7, with 16 bases in between. This CDR3 region has 14 residues. The CDR3 here is CASSYSGLGGEAFF. DNA for the CDR3: TGTGCCAGCAGCTACTCAGGGCTAGGCGGTGAAGCTTTCTTT.

This clonotype was recorded at least ten times. The chain recombines TRBV4-3 with TRBJ2-1, with 10 bases aligning to TRBD2. CDR3 length: 16 amino acids. Germline V gene lookup returns CDR1 LGHNA and CDR2 YSLEER. The V and J ends lost 0 bases and 12 bases, in that order; junction bases with no gene match: 11. CDR3 in amino acids: CASSQDYGLAGDVQFF. Written as DNA, the CDR3 is TGCGCCAGCAGCCAAGATTATGGGCTAGCGGGAGATGTGCAGTTCTTC.

The rearrangement uses TRBV5-6 and TRBJ2-5, with D possibly being TRBD1 (6 bases). Germline loops: CDR1 SGHDT, CDR2 YYEEEE. Deletions cut 2 bases from V and 7 bases from J, with 24 bases between. The CDR3 sequence is 17 residues long. The CDR3 is CASSFRGGYRGWGTQYF. The CDR3 coding sequence is TGTGCCAGCAGCTTCAGGGGCGGCTATCGTGGCTGGGGGACCCAGTACTTC.

In its sample, this clonotype was seen a few times. The gene calls are TRBV28 and TRBJ2-7; D gene unclear. Between the trimmed V and J ends, which lost 5 bases and 2 bases, there was a span of 10 bases. Germline V gene sequence: CDR1 MDHEN, CDR2 SYDVKM. The CDR3 spans 13 residues. DNA of the CDR3: TGTGCCAGCAGTGACTTTGGTGCCTACGAGCAGTACTTC. Residues: CASSDFGAYEQYF. The variable domain in full, with the rest retrieved from reference TRBV28 and TRBJ2-7, is DVKVTQSSRYLVKRTGEKVFLECVQDMDHENMFWYRQDPGLGLRLIYFSYDVKMKEKGDIPEGYSVSREKKERFSLILESASTNQTSMYLCASSDFGAYEQYFGPGTRLTVT.